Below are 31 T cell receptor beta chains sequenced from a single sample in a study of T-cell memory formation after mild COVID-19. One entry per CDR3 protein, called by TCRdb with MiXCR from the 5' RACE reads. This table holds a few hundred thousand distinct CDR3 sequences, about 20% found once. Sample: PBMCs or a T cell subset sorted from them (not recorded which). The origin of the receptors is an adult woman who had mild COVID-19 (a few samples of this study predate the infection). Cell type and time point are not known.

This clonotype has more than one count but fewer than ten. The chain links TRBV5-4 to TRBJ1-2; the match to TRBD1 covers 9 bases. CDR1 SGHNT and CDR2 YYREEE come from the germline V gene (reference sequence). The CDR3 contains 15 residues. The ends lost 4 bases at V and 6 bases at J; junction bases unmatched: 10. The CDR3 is CASSRATGGWDGYTF. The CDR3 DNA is TGTGCCAGCAGCCGCGCGACAGGGGGGTGGGATGGCTACACCTTC.

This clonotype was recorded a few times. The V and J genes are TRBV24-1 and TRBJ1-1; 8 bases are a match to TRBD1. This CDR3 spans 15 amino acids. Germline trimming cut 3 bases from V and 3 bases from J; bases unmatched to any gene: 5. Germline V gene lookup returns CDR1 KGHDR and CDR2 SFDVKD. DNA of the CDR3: TGTGCCACCAGTGATGGACAGGGTGCGGACACTGAAGCTTTCTTT. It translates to CATSDGQGADTEAFF.

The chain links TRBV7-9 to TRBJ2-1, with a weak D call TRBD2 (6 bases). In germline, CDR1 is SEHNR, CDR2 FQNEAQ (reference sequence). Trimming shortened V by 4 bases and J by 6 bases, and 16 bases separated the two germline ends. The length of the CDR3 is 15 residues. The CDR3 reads CASSSGVGRGNEQFF. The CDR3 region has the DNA TGTGCCAGCAGCTCTGGGGTCGGGCGGGGCAATGAGCAGTTCTTC. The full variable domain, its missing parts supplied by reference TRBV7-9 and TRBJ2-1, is DTGVSQNPRHKITKRGQNVTFRCDPISEHNRLYWYRQTLGQGPEFLTYFQNEAQLEKSRLLSDRFSAERPKGSFSTLEIQRTEQGDSAMYLCASSSGVGRGNEQFFGPGTRLTVL.

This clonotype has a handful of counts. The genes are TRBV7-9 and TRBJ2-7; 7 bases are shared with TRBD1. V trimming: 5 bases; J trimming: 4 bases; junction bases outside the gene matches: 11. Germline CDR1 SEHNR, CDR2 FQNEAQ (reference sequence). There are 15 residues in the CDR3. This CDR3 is CASSMGQSSLYEQYF. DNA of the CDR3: TGTGCCAGCAGCATGGGACAGTCCTCCCTTTACGAGCAGTACTTC.

CDR3 residues: CASSATPNTEAFF. CDR3 nucleotides: TGTGCCAGCAGCGCCACACCGAACACTGAAGCTTTCTTT. V usage is TRBV9 and J usage is TRBJ1-1; no firm D call. The CDR3 loop spans 13 amino acids. Germline-derived CDR1 and CDR2 are SGDLS and YYNGEE. Trimming left V 3 bases short and J 1 base short, with 7 bases between.

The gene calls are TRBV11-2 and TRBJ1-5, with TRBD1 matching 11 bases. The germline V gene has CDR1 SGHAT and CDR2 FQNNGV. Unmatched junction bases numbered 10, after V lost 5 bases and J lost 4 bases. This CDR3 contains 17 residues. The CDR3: CASSPYGTGGRNQPQHF. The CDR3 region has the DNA TGTGCCAGCAGCCCCTATGGGACAGGGGGTCGGAATCAGCCCCAGCATTTT.

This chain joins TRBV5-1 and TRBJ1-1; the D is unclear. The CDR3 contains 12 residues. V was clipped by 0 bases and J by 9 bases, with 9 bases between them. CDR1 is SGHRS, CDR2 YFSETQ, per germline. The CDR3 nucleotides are TGCGCCAGCAGCTTGGAAGGACCCCAAGCTTTCTTT. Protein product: CASSLEGPQAFF.

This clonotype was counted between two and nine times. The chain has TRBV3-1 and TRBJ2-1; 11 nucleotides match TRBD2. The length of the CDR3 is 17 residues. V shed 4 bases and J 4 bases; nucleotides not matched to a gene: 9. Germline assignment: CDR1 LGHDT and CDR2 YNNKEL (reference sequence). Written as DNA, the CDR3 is TGTGCCAGCAGCCTGGGTAGGGGACTAGCGGAGTACAATGAGCAGTTCTTC. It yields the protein CASSLGRGLAEYNEQFF.

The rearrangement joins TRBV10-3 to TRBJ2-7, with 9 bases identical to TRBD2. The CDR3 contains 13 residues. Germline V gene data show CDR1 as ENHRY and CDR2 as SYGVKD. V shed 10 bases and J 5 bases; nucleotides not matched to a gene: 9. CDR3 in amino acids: CATLPSGEHEQYF. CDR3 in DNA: TGTGCCACCCTTCCTAGCGGGGAGCACGAGCAGTACTTC.

CDR3 amino acids: CASSGRDTEAFF. The DNA for the CDR3 is TGTGCCAGCAGCGGCAGGGACACTGAAGCTTTCTTT. The chain uses TRBV13 and TRBJ1-1; maybe TRBD1 (5 bases). Trimming shortened V by 5 bases and J by 3 bases, and 7 bases separated the two germline ends. This CDR3 has 12 residues. Germline CDR1 is PRHDT and CDR2 is FYEKMQ (reference sequence).

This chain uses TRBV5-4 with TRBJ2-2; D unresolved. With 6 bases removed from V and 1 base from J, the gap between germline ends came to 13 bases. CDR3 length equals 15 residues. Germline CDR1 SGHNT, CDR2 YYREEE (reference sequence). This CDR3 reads CASTPGWGNTGELFF. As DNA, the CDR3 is TGTGCCAGCACCCCCGGATGGGGGAACACCGGGGAGCTGTTTTTT.

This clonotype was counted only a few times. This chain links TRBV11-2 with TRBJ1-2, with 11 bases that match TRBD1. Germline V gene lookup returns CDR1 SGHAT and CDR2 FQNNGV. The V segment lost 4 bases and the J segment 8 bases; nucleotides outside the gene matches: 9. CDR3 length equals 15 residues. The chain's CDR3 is CASSYAGQGAEGYTF. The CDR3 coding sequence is TGTGCCAGCAGCTACGCCGGACAGGGGGCTGAAGGCTACACCTTC.

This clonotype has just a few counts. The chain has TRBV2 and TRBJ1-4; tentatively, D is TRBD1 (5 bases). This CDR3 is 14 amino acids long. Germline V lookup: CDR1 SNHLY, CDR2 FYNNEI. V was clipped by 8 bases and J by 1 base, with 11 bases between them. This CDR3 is CASGRDGTNEKLFF. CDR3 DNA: TGTGCCAGCGGAAGGGACGGAACTAATGAAAAACTGTTTTTT.

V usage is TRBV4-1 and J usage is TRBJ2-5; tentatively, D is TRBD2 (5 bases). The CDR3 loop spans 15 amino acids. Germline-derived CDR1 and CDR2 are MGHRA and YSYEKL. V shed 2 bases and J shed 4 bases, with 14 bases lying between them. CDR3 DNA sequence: TGCGCCAGCAGCCAACTTCTGGGCAGCGGAGAGACCCAGTACTTC. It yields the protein CASSQLLGSGETQYF.

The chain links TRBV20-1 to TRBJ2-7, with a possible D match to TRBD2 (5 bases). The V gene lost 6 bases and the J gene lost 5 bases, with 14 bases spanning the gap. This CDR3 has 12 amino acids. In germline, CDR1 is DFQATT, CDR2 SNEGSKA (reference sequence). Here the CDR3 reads CSAAGAANEQYF. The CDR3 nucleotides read TGCAGTGCCGCCGGAGCGGCTAACGAGCAGTACTTC.

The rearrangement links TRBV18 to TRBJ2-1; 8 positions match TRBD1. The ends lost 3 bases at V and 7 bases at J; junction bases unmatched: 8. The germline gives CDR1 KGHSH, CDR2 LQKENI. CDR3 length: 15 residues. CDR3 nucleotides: TGTGCCAGCTCACCTGGACAGGGAATTTTAAATGAGCAGTTCTTC. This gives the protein CASSPGQGILNEQFF.

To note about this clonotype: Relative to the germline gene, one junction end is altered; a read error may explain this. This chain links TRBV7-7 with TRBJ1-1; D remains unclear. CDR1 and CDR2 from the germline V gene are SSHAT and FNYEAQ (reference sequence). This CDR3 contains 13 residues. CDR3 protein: CASSSTHGTEAFF. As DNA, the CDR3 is TGTGCTAGCAGCTCCACCCATGGCACTGAAGCTTTCTTT.

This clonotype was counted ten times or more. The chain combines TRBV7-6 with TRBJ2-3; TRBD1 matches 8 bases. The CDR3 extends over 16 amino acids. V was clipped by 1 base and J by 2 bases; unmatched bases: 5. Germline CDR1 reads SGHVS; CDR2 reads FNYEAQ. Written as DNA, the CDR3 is TGTGCCAGCAGCTTAGGGACAGGGCCGACCACAGATACGCAGTATTTT. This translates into CASSLGTGPTTDTQYF.

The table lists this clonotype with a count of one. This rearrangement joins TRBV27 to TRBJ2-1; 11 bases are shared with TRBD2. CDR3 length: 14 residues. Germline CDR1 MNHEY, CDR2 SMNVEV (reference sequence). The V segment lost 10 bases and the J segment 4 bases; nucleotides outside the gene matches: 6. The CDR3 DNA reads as TGTGCCACATATGGGACTAGCGGTTACAATGAGCAGTTCTTC. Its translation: CATYGTSGYNEQFF.

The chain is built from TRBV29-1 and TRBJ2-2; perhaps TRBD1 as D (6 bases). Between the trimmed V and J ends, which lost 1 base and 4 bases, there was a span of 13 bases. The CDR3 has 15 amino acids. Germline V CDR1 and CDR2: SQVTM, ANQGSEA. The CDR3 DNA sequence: TGCAGCGTTGAAGCAGGGACATATCCCACCGGGGAGCTGTTTTTT. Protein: CSVEAGTYPTGELFF.

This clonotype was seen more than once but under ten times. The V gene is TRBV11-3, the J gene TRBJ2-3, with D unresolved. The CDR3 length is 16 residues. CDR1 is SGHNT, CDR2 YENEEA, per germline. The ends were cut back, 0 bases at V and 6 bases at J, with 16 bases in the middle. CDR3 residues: CASSLDRYLNADTQYF. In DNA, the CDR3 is TGTGCCAGCAGCTTAGATCGGTATTTAAACGCGGATACGCAGTATTTT.

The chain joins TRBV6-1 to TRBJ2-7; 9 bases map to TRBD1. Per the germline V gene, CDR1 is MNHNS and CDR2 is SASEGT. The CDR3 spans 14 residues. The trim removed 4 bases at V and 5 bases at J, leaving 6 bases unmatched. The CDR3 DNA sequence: TGTGCCAGCAGTGTTGGACAGGGGTTCAACGAGCAGTACTTC. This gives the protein CASSVGQGFNEQYF.

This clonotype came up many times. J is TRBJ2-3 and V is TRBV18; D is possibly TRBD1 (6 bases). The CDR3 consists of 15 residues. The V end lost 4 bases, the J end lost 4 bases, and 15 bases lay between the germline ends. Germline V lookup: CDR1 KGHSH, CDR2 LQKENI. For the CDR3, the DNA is TGTGCCAGCTCACTTACAGGGCTCGGCGCAGATACGCAGTATTTT. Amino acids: CASSLTGLGADTQYF. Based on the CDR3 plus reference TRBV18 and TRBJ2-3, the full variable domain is NAGVMQNPRHLVRRRGQEARLRCSPMKGHSHVYWYRQLPEEGLKFMVYLQKENIIDESGMPKERFSAEFPKEGPSILRIQQVVRGDSAAYFCASSLTGLGADTQYFGPGTRLTVL.

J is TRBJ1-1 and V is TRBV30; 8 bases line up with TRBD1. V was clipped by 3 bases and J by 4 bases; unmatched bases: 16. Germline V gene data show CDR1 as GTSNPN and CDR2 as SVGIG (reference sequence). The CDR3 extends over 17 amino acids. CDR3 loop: CAWSPGQVRGSATEAFF. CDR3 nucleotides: TGTGCCTGGAGCCCGGGACAGGTTCGAGGGAGCGCCACTGAAGCTTTCTTT.

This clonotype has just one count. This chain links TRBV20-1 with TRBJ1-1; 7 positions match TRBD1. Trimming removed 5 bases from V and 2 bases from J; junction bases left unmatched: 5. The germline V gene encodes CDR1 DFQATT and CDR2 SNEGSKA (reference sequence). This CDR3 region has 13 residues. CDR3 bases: TGCAGTGCTGCGACAGGGAGTAACACTGAAGCTTTCTTT. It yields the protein CSAATGSNTEAFF.

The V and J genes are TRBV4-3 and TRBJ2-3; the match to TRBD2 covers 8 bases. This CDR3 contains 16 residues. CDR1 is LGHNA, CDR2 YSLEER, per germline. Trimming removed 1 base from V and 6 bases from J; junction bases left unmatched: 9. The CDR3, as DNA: TGCGCCAGCAGCCAAGCCGGACTAGCTCCTTCGGATACGCAGTATTTT. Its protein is CASSQAGLAPSDTQYF.

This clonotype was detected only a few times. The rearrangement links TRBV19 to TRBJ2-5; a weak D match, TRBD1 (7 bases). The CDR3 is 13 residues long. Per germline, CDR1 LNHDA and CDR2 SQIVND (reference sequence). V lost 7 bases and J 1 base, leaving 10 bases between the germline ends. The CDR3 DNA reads TGTGCCAGTACGGGGGACAGCCAAGAGACCCAGTACTTC. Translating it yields CASTGDSQETQYF.

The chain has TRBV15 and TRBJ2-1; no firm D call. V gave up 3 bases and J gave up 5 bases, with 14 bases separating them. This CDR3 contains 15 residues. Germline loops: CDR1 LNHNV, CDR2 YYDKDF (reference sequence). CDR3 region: CATSRSSGSHNEQFF. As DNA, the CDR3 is TGTGCCACCAGCAGGTCCTCTGGCAGTCACAATGAGCAGTTCTTC.

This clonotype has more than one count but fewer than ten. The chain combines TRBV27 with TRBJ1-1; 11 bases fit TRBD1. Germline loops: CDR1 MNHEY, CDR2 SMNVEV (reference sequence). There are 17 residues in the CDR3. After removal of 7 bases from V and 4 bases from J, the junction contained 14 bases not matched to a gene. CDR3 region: CASTWTGGSLFGTEAFF. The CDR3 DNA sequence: TGTGCCAGCACCTGGACAGGGGGCTCCCTTTTTGGCACTGAAGCTTTCTTT.

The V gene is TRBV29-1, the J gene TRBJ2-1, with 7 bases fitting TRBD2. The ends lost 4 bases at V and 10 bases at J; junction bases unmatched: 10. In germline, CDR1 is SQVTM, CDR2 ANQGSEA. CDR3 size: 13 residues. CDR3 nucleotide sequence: TGCAGCGTTGTGGTTGGCGGGGGTGGGGAGCAGTTCTTC. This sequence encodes CSVVVGGGGEQFF.

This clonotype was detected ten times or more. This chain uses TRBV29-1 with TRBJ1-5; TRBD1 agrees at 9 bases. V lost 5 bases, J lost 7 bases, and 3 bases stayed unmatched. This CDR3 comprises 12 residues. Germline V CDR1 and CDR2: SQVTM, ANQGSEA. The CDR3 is CSVRTGEQPQHF. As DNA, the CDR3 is TGCAGCGTTAGGACAGGGGAACAGCCCCAGCATTTT.